A selection of T cell receptor beta chains follows, all from one sample in a study of T-cell reconstitution after alpha-beta-depleted transplantation in children. TCRdb independently ran MiXCR on the PCR reads; one entry per CDR3 protein. The sample consists of hundreds of thousands of distinct CDR3 sequences, around 16% of them appearing once. Sequences were derived from PBMCs, mostly from graft donor cells, sampled 360 days after TCRalphabeta/CD19-depleted stem cell transplant. These receptors were collected from a male patient between 2 and 10 years old who had a stem cell transplant for acute lymphoblastic leukemia, so the T cells may come from the graft donor. CDR3s include the opening cysteine and the closing phenylalanine or tryptophan. The order of the fields is V gene, J gene, clone size, CDR3 protein. Not all rows give a size; the values are once, few, many and, for expanded clones, a class.

TRBV12-3/TRBV12-4	TRBJ1-6	NA	CASSRGFNSPLHF
TRBV6-2/TRBV6-3	TRBJ2-1	NA	CASRLPRGIYNEQFF
TRBV7-2	TRBJ1-1	NA	CASSLVVVGEAFF
TRBV11-2	TRBJ2-7	NA	CASSPTPGEQYF
TRBV4-3	TRBJ2-7	NA	CASSQELTYEQYF
TRBV2	TRBJ2-2	NA	CASSEQGTTGELFF
TRBV20-1	TRBJ2-7	few	CSGLAGAHEQYF
TRBV14	TRBJ2-1	NA	CASSQDLFYNEQFF
TRBV3-1	TRBJ2-6	NA	CASSQVRGRVSGANVLTF
TRBV4-3	TRBJ2-2	many	CASSQDNYLMGHGELFF
TRBV19	TRBJ2-7	NA	CASSMGTGFYEQYF
TRBV15	TRBJ2-1	few	CATSRDGQQYNEQFF
TRBV20-1	TRBJ2-7	many	CSARAWGRYEQYF
TRBV4-3	TRBJ2-3	NA	CASSQHPGQGTDTDTQYF
TRBV29-1	TRBJ2-2	many	CRKAVNTGELFF
TRBV6-2/TRBV6-3	TRBJ2-3	NA	CAGKRDRRDTQYF
TRBV7-6	TRBJ2-1	NA	CASSIGGWTGGDEQFF
TRBV7-2	TRBJ2-1	few	CASSLVGTGAYNEQFF
TRBV11-2	TRBJ1-5	many	CASSLEHRQPQHF
TRBV4-3	TRBJ1-1	many	CASRSGQGTFQAFF
TRBV20-1	TRBJ2-2	NA	CSARGQGQGNTGELFF
TRBV4-1	TRBJ2-5	NA	CASSPSGSGWQETQYF
TRBV28	TRBJ2-7	NA	CASRQLGYEQYF
TRBV10-2	TRBJ2-7	NA	CASRRLAGVFHEQYF
TRBV10-3	TRBJ2-7	many	CAISESGQGFYEQYF
TRBV7-9	TRBJ2-7	few	CASSLAGVGEQYF
TRBV7-2	TRBJ1-5	many	CASSLAGQGGQPQHF
TRBV11-2	TRBJ2-1	many	CASSFVGAQYNEQFF
TRBV5-1	TRBJ2-7	NA	CASSYRSSGDYEQYF
TRBV7-9	TRBJ2-3	few	CASSEDRAGERDTQYF
TRBV25-1	TRBJ2-3	few	CASREGTITDTQYF
TRBV20-1	TRBJ2-3	few	CSARGGRGGTDTQYF
TRBV7-3	TRBJ2-2	NA	CASTGGSGELFF
TRBV29-1	TRBJ2-1	NA	CSVGREGLEQFF
TRBV12-3/TRBV12-4	TRBJ1-3	NA	CASSPDRGISGNTIYF
TRBV2	TRBJ2-3	few	CASRVVKDTQYF
TRBV20-1	TRBJ2-7	NA	CSAPTSGRFQYF
TRBV3-1	TRBJ2-3	many	CASSQLAGGTDTQYF
TRBV7-8	TRBJ2-1	few	CASSLLPSVGNEQFF
TRBV7-2	TRBJ2-7	few	CASSLAGAGYEQYF
TRBV3-1	TRBJ2-3	few	CASTAGSTDTQYF
TRBV3-1	TRBJ2-1	few	CASSQDDGLFYNEQFF
TRBV12-3/TRBV12-4	TRBJ2-3	few	CASSYRGRTILTDTQYF
TRBV7-9	TRBJ2-3	NA	CASSWTAYTDTQYF
TRBV6-5	TRBJ1-6	few	CASSYTWDRGGSPLHF
TRBV4-2	TRBJ2-1	few	CASSQVSLAGGGSYNEQFF
TRBV29-1	TRBJ2-2	NA	CSVEGGTGELFF
TRBV20-1	TRBJ2-7	NA	CSAREARGKYYEQYF
TRBV18	TRBJ2-3	NA	CASSLGLASDTQYF
TRBV4-1	TRBJ1-5	NA	CASSQIRNSNQPQHF
TRBV4-2	TRBJ2-1	few	CASSQDWPSGASYNEQFF
TRBV10-3	TRBJ2-5	NA	CAITGGVEETQYF
TRBV7-9	TRBJ1-2	few	CASSLAGTNYGYTF
TRBV9	TRBJ2-7	NA	CASSPGDSYYEQYF
TRBV15	TRBJ2-1	few	CATSRDRRLADNEQFF
TRBV4-1	TRBJ2-4	NA	CASSHPPAPPEAKNIQYF
TRBV14	TRBJ2-3	few	CASSQVNGRADTQYF
TRBV7-9	TRBJ2-7	NA	CASSLGLAPPRF
TRBV11-2	TRBJ2-4	NA	CASSWGRADLKHLWNIQYF